A single sample is the source of the 30 T cell receptor beta chains below, sequenced in a study of cytomegalovirus exposure and HLA in healthy donors. With 60 Vbeta and 13 Jbeta primers, the PCR was carried out. TCRdb's copy holds only in-frame clones and misses some; the assay was immunoSEQ multiplex PCR. The sample contains fewer than 200,000 clones, approximately 80% of which appear only once. Sequencing input: PBMCs. These receptors all stem from a male donor in good health and CMV-seropositive.

The chain is built from TRBV7-2 and TRBJ2-3, with 10 nucleotides matching TRBD2. This CDR3 contains 16 residues. The junction had 6 bases not matched to a gene; V was cut back by 4 bases and J by 2 bases. CDR1 and CDR2 from the germline V gene are SGHTA and FQGNSA. CDR3 coding DNA: TGTGCCAGCAGCTATGGACTAGCGGACCCCACAGATACGCAGTATTTT. Its protein is CASSYGLADPTDTQYF.

The chain carries TRBV6-6 and TRBJ2-7; 10 nucleotides match TRBD1. The J segment lost 1 base and the V segment lost 6 bases, leaving 3 bases of the junction unmatched. Germline loops: CDR1 MNHNY, CDR2 SVGAGI (reference sequence). The CDR3 runs to 14 residues. The chain's CDR3 is CASSGQGVSYEQYF. The CDR3 bases are TGTGCCAGCAGCGGACAGGGGGTTTCCTACGAGCAGTACTTC.

The rearrangement joins TRBV11-2 to TRBJ1-2; maybe TRBD1 (6 bases). Germline V gene lookup returns CDR1 SGHAT and CDR2 FQNNGV. V lost 3 bases, J lost 5 bases, and 16 bases lay in between. This CDR3 comprises 15 residues. In DNA, the CDR3 is TGTGCCAGCAGCTTCACACAGGGCCAAGGGTATGGCTACACCTTC. Translated, it gives CASSFTQGQGYGYTF.

The chain is built from TRBV5-1 and TRBJ2-3, with D possibly matching TRBD2 (5 bases). This CDR3 comprises 13 residues. Germline loops: CDR1 SGHRS, CDR2 YFSETQ. The V end lost 4 bases, the J end lost 4 bases, and 10 bases lay between the germline ends. Here the CDR3 reads CASSHGNADTQYF. CDR3 DNA sequence: TGCGCCAGCAGCCACGGGAACGCAGATACGCAGTATTTT.

The rearrangement links TRBV6-1 to TRBJ1-6; D ambiguous. CDR1 and CDR2 (germline): MNHNS, SASEGT. V gave up 7 bases and J gave up 7 bases, with 11 bases separating them. The CDR3 contains 13 residues. The CDR3 DNA sequence: TGTGCCAGCACGTCCCAGAAAAATTCACCCCTCCACTTT. Its translation: CASTSQKNSPLHF.

J is TRBJ2-1 and V is TRBV9, with 9 bases matching TRBD1. CDR1 SGDLS and CDR2 YYNGEE come from the germline V gene. The J segment lost 6 bases and the V segment lost 3 bases, leaving 7 bases of the junction unmatched. This CDR3 is 15 amino acids long. CDR3 bases: TGTGCCAGCAGCGGGTGGGGGACAGGGAGCAATGAGCAGTTCTTC. Translation gives CASSGWGTGSNEQFF. Drawing the rest from reference TRBV9 and TRBJ2-1, the complete variable domain is DSGVTQTPKHLITATGQRVTLRCSPRSGDLSVYWYQQSLDQGLQFLIQYYNGEERAKGNILERFSAQQFPDLHSELNLSSLELGDSALYFCASSGWGTGSNEQFFGPGTRLTVL.

In its sample, this clone was seen many times. The rearrangement joins TRBV20-1 to TRBJ1-2, with TRBD1 matching over 8 bases. CDR3 length: 11 residues. CDR1 and CDR2 from the germline V gene are DFQATT and SNEGSKA (reference sequence). The J segment lost 6 bases and the V segment lost 5 bases, leaving 2 bases of the junction unmatched. DNA of the CDR3: TGCAGTGCTCGACAGGGGAATGGCTACACCTTC. Protein product: CSARQGNGYTF.

The chain has TRBV27 and TRBJ1-2; tentatively, D is TRBD1 (6 bases). The CDR3 is 16 residues long. Trimming cost V 3 bases and J 2 bases, with 16 bases left between them. Germline V lookup: CDR1 MNHEY, CDR2 SMNVEV (reference sequence). Here the CDR3 DNA reads TGTGCCAGCAGTTTTAGGTGGCAGGGGAGAAACTATGGCTACACCTTC. Translated, it gives CASSFRWQGRNYGYTF.

The chain carries TRBV5-1 and TRBJ1-6; the D gene is possibly TRBD1 (5 bases). V lost 0 bases and J lost 9, with 16 bases in between. The CDR3 contains 16 residues. Germline CDR1 SGHRS, CDR2 YFSETQ. In DNA form, the CDR3 reads TGCGCCAGCAGCTTGGAGTTACGGCAGGGAGGTTCACCCCTCCACTTT. This translates into CASSLELRQGGSPLHF.

CDR3 coding DNA: TGCGCCAGCAGCCCGGAAGGGACAGGCGTCTCAGCTAACTATGGCTACACCTTC. This sequence encodes CASSPEGTGVSANYGYTF. The V call is TRBV5-1, the J call TRBJ1-2; the match to TRBD1 covers 8 bases. The CDR3 runs to 18 residues. The germline CDR1 and CDR2 sequences are SGHRS and YFSETQ. J lost 0 bases, V lost 4 bases, and 14 bases had no gene match.

This chain connects TRBV30 to TRBJ2-1; 15 nucleotides align to TRBD2. The junction had 11 bases not matched to a gene; V was cut back by 2 bases and J by 9 bases. Looked up from germline, CDR1 is GTSNPN and CDR2 is SVGIG (reference sequence). This CDR3 is 17 amino acids long. The CDR3 loop is CAWSRGLAGGPEGEQFF. CDR3 nucleotides: TGTGCCTGGAGTCGGGGACTAGCGGGGGGCCCTGAGGGTGAGCAGTTCTTC.

The gene calls are TRBV11-3 and TRBJ1-5; D is unclear. The CDR3 is 12 residues long. Trimming removed 1 base at V and 7 bases at J, with 5 bases between. Germline CDR1 reads SGHNT; CDR2 reads YENEEA. This CDR3 reads CASSLGEQPQHF. CDR3 bases: TGTGCCAGCAGCTTAGGGGAGCAGCCCCAGCATTTT.

The chain uses TRBV9 and TRBJ2-3, with a tentative D call TRBD2 (5 bases). The ends were cut back, 1 base at V and 5 bases at J, with 11 bases in the middle. This CDR3 comprises 14 residues. Germline-derived CDR1 and CDR2 are SGDLS and YYNGEE. The CDR3 protein is CASSVTGRGDTQYF. The CDR3 DNA is TGTGCCAGCAGCGTAACGGGGAGAGGAGATACGCAGTATTTT. The full variable domain, with the rest looked up from reference TRBV9 and TRBJ2-3, is DSGVTQTPKHLITATGQRVTLRCSPRSGDLSVYWYQQSLDQGLQFLIQYYNGEERAKGNILERFSAQQFPDLHSELNLSSLELGDSALYFCASSVTGRGDTQYFGPGTRLTVL.

V usage is TRBV2 and J usage is TRBJ2-3; 7 positions agree with TRBD1. The CDR3 is 15 residues long. CDR1 SNHLY and CDR2 FYNNEI come from the germline V gene. V was pared by 5 bases and J by 2 bases, with 7 bases of the junction left unmatched. The chain's CDR3 is CASSPGDRVTDTQYF. The CDR3 bases are TGTGCCAGCAGTCCTGGGGACAGAGTCACAGATACGCAGTATTTT.

The CDR3 DNA reads as TGTGCCAGCAGCGATGGGACATCGTCCTACGAGCAGTACTTC. Protein sequence: CASSDGTSSYEQYF. The V call is TRBV9, the J call TRBJ2-5, with D maybe TRBD1 (6 bases). The DNA matches TRBJ2-7 better at its end, which makes the J call doubtful. Germline assignment: CDR1 SGDLS and CDR2 YYNGEE. CDR3 length: 14 residues.

The J gene is TRBJ2-3, the V gene TRBV2, with D perhaps matching TRBD1 (6 bases). V lost 3 bases, J lost 1 base, and 17 bases lay in between. Germline V lookup: CDR1 SNHLY, CDR2 FYNNEI. The CDR3 is made up of 17 amino acids. CDR3 bases: TGTGCCAGCAGTGATCAAGGGGGAGAGTACGGCACAGATACGCAGTATTTT. Amino acids: CASSDQGGEYGTDTQYF.

This chain uses TRBV10-3 with TRBJ2-3, with 9 bases lining up with TRBD2. V lost 8 bases and J lost 3; bases outside the gene matches: 9. CDR3 length equals 15 residues. CDR1 ENHRY and CDR2 SYGVKD come from the germline V gene. CDR3: CAIGGQRGDTDTQYF. The CDR3 nucleotides are TGTGCCATCGGGGGCCAGCGGGGGGATACAGATACGCAGTATTTT.

This chain joins TRBV23-1 and TRBJ1-6; D gene unclear. TRBV23-1 falls under the ORF class, with uncertain function. The CDR3 is made up of 17 amino acids. Trimming cost V 7 bases and J 14 bases, with 30 bases left between them. The CDR3 coding sequence is TGCGCCAGCACCCCACGCCCGGGCGAACGTCTAGGGAGGACCCTCCACTTT. This encodes CASTPRPGERLGRTLHF.

The J gene is TRBJ2-5, the V gene TRBV9; no clear D. CDR3 length equals 14 residues. The germline V and J ends were trimmed by 4 bases and 5 bases, with 15 bases remaining between them. Germline CDR1 and CDR2: SGDLS and YYNGEE. The CDR3, as DNA: TGTGCCAGCAGCCCTCTTGTGTCCGGGGAGACCCAGTACTTC. This gives the protein CASSPLVSGETQYF.

This clone was seen more than once but under ten times. The chain links TRBV10-3 to TRBJ2-2, with D possibly matching TRBD1 (5 bases). This CDR3 has 15 amino acids. In germline, CDR1 is ENHRY, CDR2 SYGVKD. Trimming shortened V by 3 bases and J by 5 bases, and 13 bases separated the two germline ends. CDR3 DNA sequence: TGTGCCATCAGTGACGAAAGGAAGGGGACCGGGGAGCTGTTTTTT. It specifies CAISDERKGTGELFF.

The gene calls are TRBV15 and TRBJ2-7; D gene unclear. Germline V gene sequence: CDR1 LNHNV, CDR2 YYDKDF (reference sequence). Trimming pared 0 bases from V and 1 base from J, leaving 13 bases between. The CDR3 runs 16 residues. CDR3 nucleotides: TGTGCCACCAGCAGAGATGCCCAGGCCGCTTCCTACGAGCAGTACTTC. It yields the protein CATSRDAQAASYEQYF.

V and J are TRBV30 and TRBJ1-2, with 10 bases identical to TRBD1. CDR1 and CDR2 from the germline V gene are GTSNPN and SVGIG (reference sequence). The length of the CDR3 is 20 residues. V lost 2 bases and J lost 4; bases outside the gene matches: 22. The CDR3 nucleotides read TGTGCCTGGAGTAGAACTGTGAGAAGAGACAGGGGGCCATATGGCTATGGCTACACCTTC. Translation gives CAWSRTVRRDRGPYGYGYTF.

The J gene is TRBJ2-7, the V gene TRBV19; TRBD1 matches at 8 bases. J lost 3 bases, V lost 3 bases, and 4 bases had no gene match. CDR3 length: 14 residues. Germline-derived CDR1 and CDR2 are LNHDA and SQIVND (reference sequence). CDR3 nucleotide sequence: TGTGCCAGTAGTATCGGACAGGGAGGCTACGAGCAGTACTTC. Translating it yields CASSIGQGGYEQYF.

The chain couples TRBV6-6 to TRBJ1-1; the D gene is possibly TRBD1 (6 bases). This CDR3 is built from 15 residues. V dropped 7 bases and J dropped 0 bases, with 15 bases sitting between them. Germline loops: CDR1 MNHNY, CDR2 SVGAGI (reference sequence). DNA for the CDR3: TGTGCCAGCACTTCAGGGGAGAGACTGAACACTGAAGCTTTCTTT. Translated, it gives CASTSGERLNTEAFF.

In DNA, the CDR3 is TGTGCCAGTAGTATAGAGGCCGTCGGGGGGGGCTACACCTTC. It encodes CASSIEAVGGGYTF. J is TRBJ1-2 and V is TRBV19; D may be TRBD1 (5 bases). V was shortened by 0 bases and J by 8 bases, with 13 bases between the two germline ends. CDR3 length equals 14 residues. Germline V gene lookup returns CDR1 LNHDA and CDR2 SQIVND (reference sequence).

This chain links TRBV19 with TRBJ1-2, with D perhaps matching TRBD1 (5 bases). Germline-derived CDR1 and CDR2 are LNHDA and SQIVND (reference sequence). The germline V and J ends were trimmed by 3 bases and 6 bases, with 11 bases remaining between them. CDR3 length equals 13 residues. In DNA, the CDR3 is TGTGCCAGTAGTATCTCAGGGAGGGATGGCTACACCTTC. Translated: CASSISGRDGYTF.

With regard to this clone: Other nucleotide sequences from this sample produce the same CDR3. This chain joins TRBV30 and TRBJ2-7; D ambiguous. Trimming removed 3 bases at V and 0 bases at J, with 3 bases between. CDR3 length: 11 residues. Germline V lookup: CDR1 GTSNPN, CDR2 SVGIG (reference sequence). CDR3 region: CAWSSSYEQYF. The CDR3 DNA reads TGTGCCTGGAGCTCCTCCTACGAGCAGTACTTC.

The chain is built from TRBV19 and TRBJ1-5; D is ambiguous. Deletions cut 5 bases from V and 9 bases from J, with 17 bases between. The CDR3 extends over 14 amino acids. CDR1 is LNHDA, CDR2 SQIVND, per germline (reference sequence). Here the CDR3 DNA reads TGTGCCAGTAGTCGAGGGCCGAATCCATGGCCCCAGCATTTT. As protein: CASSRGPNPWPQHF.

The chain links TRBV19 to TRBJ2-7; TRBD2 matches at 8 bases. V dropped 5 bases and J dropped 2; count of bases not matched to a gene: 8. The CDR3 runs to 15 residues. CDR1 and CDR2 from the germline V gene are LNHDA and SQIVND (reference sequence). The CDR3 nucleotides read TGTGCCAGTAGTGCCAGCGGGGGTGCCACCTACGAGCAGTACTTC. Its translation is CASSASGGATYEQYF. The variable domain in full, completed from reference TRBV19 and TRBJ2-7, reads DGGITQSPKYLFRKEGQNVTLSCEQNLNHDAMYWYRQDPGQGLRLIYYSQIVNDFQKGDIAEGYSVSREKKESFPLTVTSAQKNPTAFYLCASSASGGATYEQYFGPGTRLTVT.

Only a few counts were recorded for this clone. V and J are TRBV9 and TRBJ1-2; TRBD1 matches at 12 bases. The germline V gene encodes CDR1 SGDLS and CDR2 YYNGEE. J lost 7 bases, V lost 5 bases, and 9 bases had no gene match. This CDR3 spans 15 amino acids. CDR3 nucleotides: TGTGCCAGCAGAGGCCCCGGGACAGGGGGCCGTGGCTACACCTTC. Amino acid sequence: CASRGPGTGGRGYTF.